The rows below give T cell receptor beta chains drawn from one sample of a study of cytomegalovirus exposure and HLA in healthy donors. The protocol was immunoSEQ multiplex PCR, while the TCRdb copy is restricted to in-frame clones and leaves out a portion. The sample records 58,000 or so clones, roughly 77% being singletons. Sequencing was done on a sample of PBMCs. These receptors came from a woman aged 35 to 49 in good health and CMV-seropositive. Each CDR3 is given with its conserved first and last residue. A D gene is named only where the DNA matches it firmly. Not all rows give a size; the values are once, few, many and, for expanded clones, a class.

d_call	v_call	j_call	clone_size	cdr3_aa	cdr3_nt
TRBD2	TRBV9	TRBJ2-1	-	CASSSLTSGVREQFF	TGTGCCAGCAGCTCACTCACTAGCGGGGTAAGGGAGCAGTTCTTC
TRBD2	TRBV9	TRBJ2-3	-	CASSDRSGGPTDTQYF	TGTGCCAGCAGCGACCGTAGCGGGGGCCCCACAGATACGCAGTATTTT
TRBD1	TRBV7-9	TRBJ2-3	-	CASSPGTGALDTQYF	TGTGCCAGCAGCCCCGGGACAGGGGCCTTAGATACGCAGTATTTT
TRBD1	TRBV9	TRBJ2-2	once	CATTPRDRVFNTGELFF	TGTGCCACCACTCCCCGGGACAGGGTCTTTAACACCGGGGAGCTGTTTTTT
-	TRBV19	TRBJ2-5	-	CASSIRGWETQYF	TGTGCCAGTAGTATAAGGGGTTGGGAGACCCAGTACTTC
TRBD1	TRBV19	TRBJ1-4	once	CASSRDRARATNEKLFF	TGTGCCAGTAGTAGGGACAGGGCCAGAGCAACTAATGAAAAACTGTTTTTT
TRBD1	TRBV4-3	TRBJ1-2	-	CASSQDPRGEADGHTF	TGCGCCAGCAGCCAAGATCCCAGGGGGGAAGCAGATGGCCACACCTTC
TRBD2	TRBV19	TRBJ2-3	few	CASRPRGSGGADTQYF	TGTGCCAGTAGACCCCGGGGTAGCGGGGGGGCAGATACGCAGTATTTT
-	TRBV4-3	TRBJ1-3	few	CASSPRTAQNSGNTIYF	TGCGCCAGCAGTCCAAGAACGGCACAGAACTCTGGAAACACCATATATTTT
-	TRBV4-3	TRBJ2-7	-	CASSQDELGSYEQYF	TGCGCCAGCAGCCAAGATGAGTTGGGGAGCTACGAGCAGTACTTC
-	TRBV14	TRBJ1-5	-	CASSPGGAGQPQHF	TGTGCCAGCAGTCCCGGGGGGGCAGGACAGCCCCAGCATTTT
-	TRBV5-4	TRBJ1-3	-	CASSGGGHRSSGNTIYF	TGTGCCAGCAGCGGTGGGGGACATCGAAGCTCTGGAAACACCATATATTTT
-	TRBV6-1	TRBJ1-3	few	CASSEDTLAGNTIYF	TGTGCCAGCAGTGAGGACACGCTTGCTGGAAACACCATATATTTT
-	TRBV7-9	TRBJ1-1	-	CASSPGQLNTEAFF	TGTGCCAGCAGCCCGGGACAATTGAACACTGAAGCTTTCTTT
TRBD1	TRBV18	TRBJ2-7	-	CASSPGGTGAREQYF	TGTGCCAGCTCACCGGGTGGGACAGGGGCAAGAGAGCAGTACTTC
TRBD1	TRBV2	TRBJ2-7	-	CASSRGQGVHEQYF	TGTGCCAGCAGTAGAGGACAGGGCGTCCACGAGCAGTACTTC
-	TRBV7-2	TRBJ1-6	-	CASSLVYSPLHF	TGTGCCAGCAGCTTAGTCTATTCACCCCTCCACTTT
-	TRBV30	TRBJ1-1	-	CAWTGISPEAFF	TGTGCCTGGACAGGTATCTCACCTGAAGCTTTCTTT
-	TRBV5-1	TRBJ1-3	-	CASSSTGSSSGNTIYF	TGCGCCAGCAGCTCTACCGGGTCGAGCTCTGGAAACACCATATATTTT
TRBD1	TRBV7-2	TRBJ1-5	-	CASSSEQGDRTQHF	TGTGCCAGCAGCTCCGAACAGGGGGATAGGACCCAGCATTTT
-	TRBV6-1	TRBJ1-1	-	CASTRVGGNTEAFF	TGTGCCAGCACCCGCGTGGGGGGTAACACTGAAGCTTTCTTT
-	TRBV27	TRBJ2-3	-	CASSLTPSGSTDTQYF	TGTGCCAGCAGTTTAACCCCCTCAGGTAGCACAGATACGCAGTATTTT
-	TRBV27	TRBJ2-6	-	CASKIGGTGGANVLTF	TGTGCCAGCAAAATCGGGGGAACGGGTGGGGCCAACGTCCTGACTTTC
TRBD1	TRBV7-2	TRBJ1-5	-	CASSLGQGAGQPQHF	TGTGCCAGCAGCTTGGGACAGGGGGCAGGTCAGCCCCAGCATTTT
TRBD1	TRBV5-1	TRBJ2-6	once	CASSPPGTGSSGANVLTF	TGCGCCAGCAGCCCCCCCGGGACAGGGTCCTCTGGGGCCAACGTCCTGACTTTC
-	TRBV7-6	TRBJ1-3	few	CASSLGSPLRRNTIYF	TGTGCCAGCAGCTTAGGGTCCCCGTTGCGCCGAAACACCATATATTTT
-	TRBV2	TRBJ1-2	-	CASIRREGVTDGYTF	TGTGCCAGCATTCGGCGCGAGGGGGTGACGGATGGCTACACCTTC
TRBD1	TRBV6-1	TRBJ2-3	-	CASSETGGVWKPDTQYF	TGTGCCAGCAGTGAGACAGGGGGGGTGTGGAAACCAGATACGCAGTATTTT
-	TRBV19	TRBJ2-3	-	CASSLSGDTQYF	TGTGCCAGTAGCCTTTCCGGAGATACGCAGTATTTT